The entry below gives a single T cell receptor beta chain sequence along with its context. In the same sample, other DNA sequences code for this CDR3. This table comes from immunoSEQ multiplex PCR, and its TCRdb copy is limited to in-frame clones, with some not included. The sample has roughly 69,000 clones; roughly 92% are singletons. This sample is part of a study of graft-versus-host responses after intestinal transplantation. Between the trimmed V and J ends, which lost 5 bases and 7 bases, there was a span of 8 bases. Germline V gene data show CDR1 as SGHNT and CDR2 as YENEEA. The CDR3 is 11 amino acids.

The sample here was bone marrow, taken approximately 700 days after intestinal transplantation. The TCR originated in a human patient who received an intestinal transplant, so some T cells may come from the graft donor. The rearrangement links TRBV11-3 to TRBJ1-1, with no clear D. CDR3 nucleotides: TGTGCCAGCAGCCGTACGCTTGAAGCTTTCTTT. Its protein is CASSRTLEAFF.